The 12 T cell receptor beta chains given below trace back to one sample, sequenced in a study of Ad26.COV2.S vaccination and SARS-CoV-2 variants. The data were produced by immunoSEQ multiplex PCR, yet TCRdb's version contains in-frame clones alone and is incomplete. Of about 350,000 clones detected, about 88% appear once; the ten largest clones hold about 3.5%. Documented treatment: 15 to 20 received Ad26.COV2.S at low or high dose, single or two shots; 5 received placebo; per-sample allocation not given. Material that was analyzed had been drawn on day 63 after the first vaccine or placebo injection. Sequenced here: peripheral blood, sampled in a trial of Ad26.COV2.S vaccine versus placebo. These receptors all come from a person between 18 and 60 years old who received the Ad26.COV2.S COVID-19 vaccine or a placebo.

This rearrangement joins TRBV11-2 to TRBJ2-7; no clear D gene. Germline V gene lookup returns CDR1 SGHAT and CDR2 FQNNGV. V lost 1 base, J lost 0 bases, and 10 bases lay in between. The CDR3 covers 15 residues. Here the CDR3 reads CASSLALAVSYEQYF. The CDR3 coding sequence is TGTGCCAGCAGCTTAGCCCTGGCGGTCTCCTACGAGCAGTACTTC.

The rearrangement links TRBV18 to TRBJ2-1; 8 positions agree with TRBD2. The CDR3 sequence is 17 residues long. V lost 0 bases to trimming and J lost 2 bases; unmatched junction nucleotides: 6. CDR1 is KGHSH and CDR2 is LQKENI in the germline V gene. The CDR3 is CASSPPPPGGTYNEQFF. CDR3 sequence (DNA): TGTGCCAGCTCACCACCTCCTCCGGGGGGGACCTACAATGAGCAGTTCTTC.

This chain uses TRBV19 with TRBJ1-1, with a weak D call TRBD1 (6 bases). Germline CDR1 and CDR2: LNHDA and SQIVND (reference sequence). CDR3 length: 14 amino acids. Trimming removed 7 bases from V and 0 bases from J, with 12 bases in between. The CDR3 DNA sequence: TGTGCCAGTACGTTTGGGGACATGAACACTGAAGCTTTCTTT. Translating gives CASTFGDMNTEAFF.

The V and J genes are TRBV25-1 and TRBJ2-5; D is possibly TRBD1 (6 bases). The germline V and J ends were trimmed by 7 bases and 5 bases, with 26 bases remaining between them. CDR1 MGHDK and CDR2 SYGVNS come from the germline V gene. The CDR3 consists of 17 residues. CDR3 protein: CASTPHQTSGVGETQYF. The CDR3 DNA sequence: TGTGCCAGCACTCCCCACCAAACTTCAGGGGTCGGGGAGACCCAGTACTTC.

V gene TRBV19 combines with J gene TRBJ1-2; 7 bases fit TRBD1. CDR1 LNHDA and CDR2 SQIVND come from the germline V gene (reference sequence). The CDR3 sequence is 11 residues long. The junction had 5 bases not matched to a gene; V was cut back by 11 bases and J by 5 bases. CDR3 in amino acids: CAATTGYGYTF. The CDR3 DNA follows: TGTGCCGCAACGACAGGGTATGGCTACACCTTC.

The V gene is TRBV2, the J gene TRBJ2-6; 7 bases are a match to TRBD1. This CDR3 region has 14 residues. In germline, CDR1 is SNHLY, CDR2 FYNNEI. After removal of 5 bases from V and 2 bases from J, the junction contained 0 bases not matched to a gene. CDR3 in DNA: TGTGCCAGCAGTCAGGGGGCTGGGGCCAACGTCCTGACTTTC. It specifies CASSQGAGANVLTF.

The genes are TRBV18 and TRBJ1-2; D is perhaps TRBD1 (5 bases). V dropped 1 base and J dropped 11 bases, with 20 bases sitting between them. The CDR3 is made up of 15 amino acids. The germline V gene encodes CDR1 KGHSH and CDR2 LQKENI. Here the CDR3 DNA reads TGTGCCAGCTCACCACTGGGGACGGCCGTAGGGTGGTACACCTTC. Amino acids: CASSPLGTAVGWYTF.

The chain has TRBV15 and TRBJ2-1, with TRBD2 matching 11 bases. The CDR3 sequence is 17 residues long. Looked up from germline, CDR1 is LNHNV and CDR2 is YYDKDF (reference sequence). Germline trimming cut 0 bases from V and 2 bases from J; bases unmatched to any gene: 3. The DNA of the CDR3 is TGTGCCACCAGCAGAGATCCTAGCGGGAGGCCCTACAATGAGCAGTTCTTC. This codes for CATSRDPSGRPYNEQFF.

The V gene is TRBV6-2 or TRBV6-3, the J gene TRBJ2-7; D possibly corresponds to TRBD1 (5 bases). With 6 bases removed from V and 5 bases from J, the gap between germline ends came to 17 bases. There are 14 residues in the CDR3. The germline V gene has CDR1 MNHEY and CDR2 SVGEGT. DNA of the CDR3: TGTGCCAGCAGCCCCTGGCCCTTCAGGGACGAGCAGTACTTC. Translating it yields CASSPWPFRDEQYF.

The rearrangement uses TRBV10-3 and TRBJ2-7, with 8 bases lining up with TRBD1. Germline assignment: CDR1 ENHRY and CDR2 SYGVKD. The CDR3 length is 15 residues. V was pared by 6 bases and J by 6 bases, with 13 bases of the junction left unmatched. CDR3 loop: CAISLGGTGRLEQYF. CDR3 DNA sequence: TGTGCCATCAGCCTTGGGGGGACAGGCCGGCTCGAGCAGTACTTC.

The chain links TRBV5-4 to TRBJ2-2; 10 bases match TRBD2. After removal of 0 bases from V and 6 bases from J, the junction contained 5 bases not matched to a gene. Germline values: CDR1 SGHNT, CDR2 YYREEE (reference sequence). The CDR3 sequence is 16 residues long. The DNA of the CDR3 is TGTGCCAGCAGCTTGGGGTTAGCGGGGGGATCCGGGGAGCTGTTTTTT. Amino acids: CASSLGLAGGSGELFF.

The chain uses TRBV11-2 and TRBJ2-7, with D perhaps assigned TRBD1 or TRBD2 (5 bases each). The CDR3 extends over 15 amino acids. Trimming removed 3 bases from V and 0 bases from J, with 12 bases in between. Germline V gene data show CDR1 as SGHAT and CDR2 as FQNNGV. Here the CDR3 reads CASSFRAGSSYEQYF. CDR3 bases: TGTGCCAGCAGCTTCAGAGCAGGGAGCTCCTACGAGCAGTACTTC.